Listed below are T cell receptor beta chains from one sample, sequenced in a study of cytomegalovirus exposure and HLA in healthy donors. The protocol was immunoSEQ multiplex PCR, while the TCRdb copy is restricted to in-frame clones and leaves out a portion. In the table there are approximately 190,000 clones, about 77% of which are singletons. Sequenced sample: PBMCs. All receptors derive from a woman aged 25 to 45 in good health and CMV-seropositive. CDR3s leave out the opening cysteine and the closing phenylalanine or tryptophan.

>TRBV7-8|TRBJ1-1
ASSLGTRFWVNTEAF
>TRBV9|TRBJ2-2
ATHSNTGELF
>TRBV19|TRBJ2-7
ASTEGGPSYEQY
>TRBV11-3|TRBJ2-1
ASSLASGTYNEQF
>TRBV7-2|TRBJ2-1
ASSLELAREQF
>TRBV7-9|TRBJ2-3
ASSSQDTDTQY
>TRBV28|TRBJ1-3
ASSFKRGGWSSGNTIY
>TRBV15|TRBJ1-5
ATSRTGGLQPQH
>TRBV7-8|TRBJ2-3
ASSVTRGLAGRVGRADTQY
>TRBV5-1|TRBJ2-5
ASSLTSGVETQY
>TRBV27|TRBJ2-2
ASSLRLAGTGELF
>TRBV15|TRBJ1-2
ATSSGTAANYGYT
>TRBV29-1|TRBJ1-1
SAARTDATEAF
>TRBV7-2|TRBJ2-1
ASSFRETYNEQF
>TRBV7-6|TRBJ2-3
ASSPLAGMGDTQY
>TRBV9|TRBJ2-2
ASSVSGSIGGELF
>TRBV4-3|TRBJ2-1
ASSQGSGGAYNEQF
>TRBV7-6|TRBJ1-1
ASSFVRNTEAF
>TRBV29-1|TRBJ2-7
SVAVSYEQY
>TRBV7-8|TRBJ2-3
ASSFQTSGGTDTQY
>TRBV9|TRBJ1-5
ASSNGGTAEPQH
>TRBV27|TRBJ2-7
ASSLFISGRLSSYEQY
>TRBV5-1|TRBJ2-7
ASSSISGKSSYEQY
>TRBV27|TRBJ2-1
ASSTDRARFRADEQF
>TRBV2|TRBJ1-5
ASSAGGWNQPQH
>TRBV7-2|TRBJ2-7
ASSLGVVLEQY
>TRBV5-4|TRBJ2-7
ASHSSSYEQY
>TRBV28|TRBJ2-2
ASSRTSGRAGNTGELF
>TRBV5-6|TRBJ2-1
ASSSDLLSYNEQF
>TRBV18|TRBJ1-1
ASSSQGDWAF
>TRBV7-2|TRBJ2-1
ASSPGGRPYNEQF
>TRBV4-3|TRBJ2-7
ASSQEGGSSYEQY
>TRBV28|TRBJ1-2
ASNLGQGPYGYT
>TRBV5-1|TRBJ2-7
ASSLGGSGGEQY
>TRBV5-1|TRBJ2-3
ASAQGSSGTDTQY